These T cell receptor beta chains were read from a single sample in a study of OX40 agonist ivuxolimab in advanced cancers. This table comes from immunoSEQ multiplex PCR, and its TCRdb copy is limited to in-frame clones, with some not included. Altogether about 83,000 clones are present, around 92% being singletons, with the ten largest covering over 8.5%. The source material was CD4+ or CD8+ T cells sorted from blood, sampled in a trial of the OX40 agonist ivuxolimab. The source of these receptors is an adult with an advanced solid tumor such as melanoma, head and neck, liver or kidney cancer. CDR3s include the opening cysteine and the closing phenylalanine or tryptophan. Fields, in order: CDR3 protein, CDR3 DNA, D gene, V gene, clone size, J gene. D genes are given only for firm matches. For some rows the clone size is stated as once, few or many, or as a class when expanded; others skip it.

CASTQRGGAANEQFF	TGTGCCAGCACCCAGAGGGGGGGGGCCGCCAATGAGCAGTTCTTC	.	TRBV6-6	.	TRBJ2-1
CASSLRGTLGGADYEQYF	TGTGCCAGCAGCTTAAGGGGGACCTTGGGGGGCGCGGACTACGAGCAGTACTTC	.	TRBV11-2	once	TRBJ2-7
CASIGTGTSSYNEQFF	TGTGCCAGCATTGGTACCGGGACTAGCTCCTACAATGAGCAGTTCTTC	TRBD2	TRBV27	few	TRBJ2-1
CASSQESRDPHF	TGTGCCAGCAGCCAAGAGAGCCGGGACCCTCACTTT	.	TRBV4-2	.	TRBJ1-6
CAWISGTRTEAFF	TGTGCCTGGATCAGCGGCACGAGAACTGAAGCTTTCTTT	.	TRBV30	.	TRBJ1-1
CASSLVAGLGLAGYEQYF	TGTGCCAGCAGCTTAGTCGCAGGTTTAGGACTAGCGGGCTACGAGCAGTACTTC	TRBD2	TRBV11-2	once	TRBJ2-7
CASSPGLLPNTDTQYF	TGTGCCAGCAGCCCGGGACTCTTACCAAACACAGATACGCAGTATTTT	.	TRBV27	.	TRBJ2-3
CASSLEPRKGPSWEQYF	TGTGCCAGCAGCTTAGAGCCGCGGAAGGGGCCCTCCTGGGAGCAGTACTTC	.	TRBV7-9	.	TRBJ2-7
CASSGAGAQPQHF	TGTGCCAGCAGCGGGGCCGGGGCCCAGCCCCAGCATTTT	.	TRBV7-8	.	TRBJ1-5
CASSLATYEQYF	TGTGCCAGCAGCCTGGCCACCTACGAGCAGTACTTC	.	TRBV7-9	.	TRBJ2-7
CASSQFPGENYGYTF	TGTGCCAGCAGCCAGTTCCCGGGGGAAAACTATGGCTACACCTTC	.	TRBV9	.	TRBJ1-2
CASSDGGGLSEAFF	TGCGCCAGCAGTGACGGGGGGGGACTGAGTGAAGCTTTCTTT	.	TRBV10-2	.	TRBJ1-1
CASSDGAGGDEQFF	TGTGCCAGCAGTGACGGGGCAGGGGGCGATGAGCAGTTCTTC	TRBD1	TRBV6-4	.	TRBJ2-1
CASSTPGTLQETQYF	TGTGCCAGTAGTACCCCCGGGACACTGCAAGAGACCCAGTACTTC	.	TRBV19	.	TRBJ2-5
CASSYSWVAGNEQFF	TGTGCCAGCAGTTACTCCTGGGTAGCGGGCAATGAGCAGTTCTTC	TRBD2	TRBV6-5	once	TRBJ2-1
CASSVERGQTTYNEQFF	TGTGCCAGCAGCGTAGAGCGGGGACAAACGACCTACAATGAGCAGTTCTTC	.	TRBV9	.	TRBJ2-1
CSVDRRLYGYTF	TGCAGCGTTGACAGAAGACTCTATGGCTACACCTTC	.	TRBV29-1	.	TRBJ1-2
CASSTYRGVNTEAFF	TGTGCCAGCAGTACTTACAGGGGGGTGAACACTGAAGCTTTCTTT	TRBD1	TRBV6-5	.	TRBJ1-1
CASSWSQGNEQFF	TGTGCCAGCAGCTGGTCGCAGGGTAATGAGCAGTTCTTC	.	TRBV5-6	.	TRBJ2-1
CASSLGASIRAFF	TGTGCCAGCAGCTTAGGGGCATCGATCCGGGCTTTCTTT	.	TRBV11-2	.	TRBJ1-1
CAISELWSVRGKTQYF	TGTGCCATCAGTGAGCTTTGGTCGGTCCGAGGAAAGACCCAGTACTTC	.	TRBV10-3	.	TRBJ2-5
CASSADGTATYEQYF	TGTGCCAGCAGCGCAGATGGGACTGCAACCTACGAGCAGTACTTC	.	TRBV6-5	.	TRBJ2-7
CASSQDQRGGLGEQYF	TGCGCCAGCAGCCAAGATCAGCGGGGGGGCCTGGGTGAGCAGTACTTC	TRBD2	TRBV4-1	.	TRBJ2-7
CASSPARGNQPQHF	TGTGCCAGCAGCCCGGCGAGGGGCAATCAGCCCCAGCATTTT	.	TRBV7-9	.	TRBJ1-5
CSVPRTYGYTF	TGCAGCGTCCCCCGCACTTATGGCTACACCTTC	.	TRBV29-1	once	TRBJ1-2
CASSLGAGTDTQYF	TGCGCCAGCAGCTTGGGGGCGGGTACAGATACGCAGTATTTT	.	TRBV5-1	.	TRBJ2-3
CASSLARQEENQPQHF	TGTGCCAGCAGTTTGGCTAGACAGGAGGAAAATCAGCCCCAGCATTTT	.	TRBV28	.	TRBJ1-5
CASSPTPQGSGNTIYF	TGTGCCAGCAGCCCCACCCCCCAGGGCTCTGGAAACACCATATATTTT	.	TRBV7-6	.	TRBJ1-3
CASSLGGPDYGYTF	TGTGCCAGCAGCTTGGGGGGGCCAGACTATGGCTACACCTTC	.	TRBV7-9	.	TRBJ1-2
CASSYGTGGAEQYF	TGTGCCAGCAGTTACGGGACAGGGGGCGCCGAGCAGTACTTC	TRBD1	TRBV27	.	TRBJ2-7
CASTPGGRGETQYF	TGTGCCAGCACACCGGGGGGGCGTGGGGAGACCCAGTACTTC	TRBD2	TRBV2	.	TRBJ2-5
CASSSGTEETQYF	TGTGCCAGCAGCTCCGGGACAGAAGAGACCCAGTACTTC	TRBD1	TRBV13	.	TRBJ2-5
CASSEPGLAGGVGCGELFF	TGCGCCAGCAGTGAGCCCGGACTAGCGGGCGGGGTCGGGTGCGGGGAGCTGTTTTTT	TRBD2	TRBV10-1	.	TRBJ2-2
CASSEVAGTGYEQYF	TGTGCCAGCAGTGAAGTAGCGGGGACAGGCTACGAGCAGTACTTC	.	TRBV2	.	TRBJ2-7
CASSIFVGYEQYF	TGTGCCAGTAGTATATTTGTAGGTTACGAGCAGTACTTC	.	TRBV19	.	TRBJ2-7
CASSQVLAGGETQYF	TGCGCCAGCAGCCAAGTCCTAGCGGGGGGTGAGACCCAGTACTTC	TRBD2	TRBV4-1	.	TRBJ2-5
CASSDGAGGITDTQYF	TGTGCCAGCAGTGATGGGGCAGGGGGTATCACAGATACGCAGTATTTT	TRBD1	TRBV6-1	.	TRBJ2-3
CASGLETGSTEAFF	TGTGCTAGTGGTTTGGAGACAGGGAGCACTGAAGCTTTCTTT	TRBD1	TRBV12-5	few	TRBJ1-1
CASRYLYEQYF	TGTGCCAGCAGATACCTCTACGAGCAGTACTTC	.	TRBV13	.	TRBJ2-7
CAISDLDGGDGTEAFF	TGTGCCATCAGTGACCTCGATGGGGGAGACGGGACTGAAGCTTTCTTT	.	TRBV10-3	many	TRBJ1-1
CASSLGRGNTGELFF	TGTGCCAGCAGCTTAGGGCGGGGGAACACCGGGGAGCTGTTTTTT	.	TRBV5-6	.	TRBJ2-2
CSARRGSVNTEAFF	TGCAGCGCCCGACGCGGGTCGGTGAACACTGAAGCTTTCTTT	.	TRBV29-1	.	TRBJ1-1
CASSQGWGSYEQYF	TGTGCCAGCAGCCAGGGATGGGGCTCCTACGAGCAGTACTTC	.	TRBV5-6	.	TRBJ2-7
CASGGGRGLEQYF	TGTGCCAGCGGGGGAGGCAGGGGGCTTGAGCAGTACTTC	TRBD1	TRBV27	.	TRBJ2-7
CASQGGVGITEAFF	TGTGCCTCCCAAGGCGGGGTCGGGATAACTGAAGCTTTCTTT	.	TRBV19	.	TRBJ1-1